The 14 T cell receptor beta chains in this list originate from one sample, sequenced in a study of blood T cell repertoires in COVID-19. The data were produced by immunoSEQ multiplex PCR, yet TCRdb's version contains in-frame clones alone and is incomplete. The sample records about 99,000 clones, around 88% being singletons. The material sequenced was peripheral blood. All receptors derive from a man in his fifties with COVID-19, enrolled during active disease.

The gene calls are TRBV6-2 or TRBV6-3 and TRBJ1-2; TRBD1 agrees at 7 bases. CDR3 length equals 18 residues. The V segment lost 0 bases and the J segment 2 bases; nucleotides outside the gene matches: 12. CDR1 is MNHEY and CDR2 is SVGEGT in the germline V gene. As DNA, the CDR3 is TGTGCCAGCAGTTACTCCCCCCCCCGCGCAGGGGGGAACTATGGCTACACCTTC. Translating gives CASSYSPPRAGGNYGYTF.

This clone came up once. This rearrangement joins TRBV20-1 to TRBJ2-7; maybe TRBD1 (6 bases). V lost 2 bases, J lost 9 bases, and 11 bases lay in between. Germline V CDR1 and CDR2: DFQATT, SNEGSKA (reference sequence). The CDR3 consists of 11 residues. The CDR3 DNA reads TGCAGTGCTAGATTGACAGGAGGGCAGTACTTC. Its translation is CSARLTGGQYF.

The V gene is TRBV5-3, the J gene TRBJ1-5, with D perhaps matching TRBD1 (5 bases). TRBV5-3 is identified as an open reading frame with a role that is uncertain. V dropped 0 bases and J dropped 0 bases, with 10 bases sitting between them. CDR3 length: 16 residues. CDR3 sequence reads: CARSLGDCYSNQPQHF. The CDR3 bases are TGTGCCAGAAGCTTGGGGGACTGCTATAGCAATCAGCCCCAGCATTTT.

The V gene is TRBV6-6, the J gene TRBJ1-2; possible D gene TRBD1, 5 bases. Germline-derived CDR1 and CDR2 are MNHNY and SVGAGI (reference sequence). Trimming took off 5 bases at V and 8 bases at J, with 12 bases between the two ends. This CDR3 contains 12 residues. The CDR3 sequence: CASSTGQPGYTF. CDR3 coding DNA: TGTGCCAGCAGTACAGGACAACCGGGCTACACCTTC.

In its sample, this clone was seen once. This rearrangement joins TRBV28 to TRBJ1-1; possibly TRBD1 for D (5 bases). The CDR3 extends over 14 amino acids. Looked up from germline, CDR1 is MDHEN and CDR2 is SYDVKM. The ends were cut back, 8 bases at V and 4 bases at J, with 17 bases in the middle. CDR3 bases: TGTGCCAGCCACAGGTCAACAGGCAGCACTGAAGCTTTCTTT. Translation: CASHRSTGSTEAFF.

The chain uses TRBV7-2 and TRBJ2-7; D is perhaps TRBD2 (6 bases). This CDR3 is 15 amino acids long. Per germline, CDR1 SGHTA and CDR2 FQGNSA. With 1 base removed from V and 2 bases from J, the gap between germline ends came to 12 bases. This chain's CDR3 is CASSLGREAAYEQYF. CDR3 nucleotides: TGTGCCAGCAGCTTAGGGAGGGAGGCCGCCTACGAGCAGTACTTC. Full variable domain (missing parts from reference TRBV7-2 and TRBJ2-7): GAGVSQSPSNKVTEKGKDVELRCDPISGHTALYWYRQSLGQGLEFLIYFQGNSAPDKSGLPSDRFSAERTGGSVSTLTIQRTQQEDSAVYLCASSLGREAAYEQYFGPGTRLTVT.

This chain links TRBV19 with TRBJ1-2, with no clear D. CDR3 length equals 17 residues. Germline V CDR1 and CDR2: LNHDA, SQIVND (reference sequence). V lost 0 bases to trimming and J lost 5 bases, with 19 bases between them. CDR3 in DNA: TGTGCCAGTAGTATAGATCTATATGGGCAGGAAGAGTATGGCTACACCTTC. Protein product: CASSIDLYGQEEYGYTF.

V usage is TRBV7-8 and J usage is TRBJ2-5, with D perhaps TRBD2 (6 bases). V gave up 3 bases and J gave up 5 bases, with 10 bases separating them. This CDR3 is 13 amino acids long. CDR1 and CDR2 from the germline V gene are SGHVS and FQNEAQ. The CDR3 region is CASSFVGGETQYF. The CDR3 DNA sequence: TGTGCCAGCAGCTTTGTGGGGGGTGAGACCCAGTACTTC.

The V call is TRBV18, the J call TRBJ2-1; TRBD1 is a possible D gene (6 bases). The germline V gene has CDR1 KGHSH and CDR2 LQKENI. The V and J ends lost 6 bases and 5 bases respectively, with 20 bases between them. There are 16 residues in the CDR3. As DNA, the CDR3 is TGTGCCAGCTCCTCCGGACAGCCAGGCACCAACAATGAGCAGTTCTTC. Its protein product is CASSSGQPGTNNEQFF.

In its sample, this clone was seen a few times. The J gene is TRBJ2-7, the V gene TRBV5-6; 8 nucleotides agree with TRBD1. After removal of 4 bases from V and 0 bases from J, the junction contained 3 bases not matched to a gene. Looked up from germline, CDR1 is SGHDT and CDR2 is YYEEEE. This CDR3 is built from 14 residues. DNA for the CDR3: TGTGCCAGCAGCGAACAGGGGGACTCCTACGAGCAGTACTTC. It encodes CASSEQGDSYEQYF.

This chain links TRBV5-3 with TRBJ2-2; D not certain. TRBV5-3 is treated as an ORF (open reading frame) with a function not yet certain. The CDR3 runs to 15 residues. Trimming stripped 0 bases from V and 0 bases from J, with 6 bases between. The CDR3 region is CARSLDSPNTGELFF. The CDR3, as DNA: TGTGCCAGAAGCTTGGACAGTCCGAACACCGGGGAGCTGTTTTTT.

The CDR3 sequence: CASSATGELFF. The DNA for the CDR3 is TGTGCCAGCAGTGCCACTGGGGAGCTGTTTTTT. The V and J genes are TRBV27 and TRBJ2-2; D unclear. V was cut by 5 bases and J by 8 bases, with 6 bases left in between. Germline CDR1 and CDR2: MNHEY and SMNVEV (reference sequence). This CDR3 is 11 amino acids long.

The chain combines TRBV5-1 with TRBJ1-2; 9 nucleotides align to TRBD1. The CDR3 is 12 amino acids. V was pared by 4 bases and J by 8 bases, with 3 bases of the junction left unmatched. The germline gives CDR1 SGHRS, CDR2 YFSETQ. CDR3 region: CASSLDRGGYTF. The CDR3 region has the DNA TGCGCCAGCAGCCTGGACAGGGGCGGCTACACCTTC.

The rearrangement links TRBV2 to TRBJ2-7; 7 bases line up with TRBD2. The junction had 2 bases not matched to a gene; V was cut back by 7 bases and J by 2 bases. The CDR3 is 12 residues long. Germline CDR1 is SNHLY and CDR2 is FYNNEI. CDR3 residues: CASTGGPYEQYF. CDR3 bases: TGTGCCAGCACGGGGGGACCCTACGAGCAGTACTTC.